This T cell receptor beta chain was recovered during a study of blood T cell repertoires in COVID-19. Sequenced by immunoSEQ multiplex PCR; TCRdb stores in-frame clones only, minus some. The sample contains 84,000 or so clones, 88% of which appear only once. CDR3 length: 17 residues. In germline, CDR1 is MDHEN, CDR2 SYDVKM. V dropped 9 bases and J dropped 4; count of bases not matched to a gene: 11. This TCR was sampled from a man aged 70 or older with acute or convalescent COVID-19. Specimen: peripheral blood. The J gene is TRBJ2-1, the V gene TRBV28, with 14 bases fitting TRBD2. The CDR3 region has the DNA TGTGCCAGTCTGACTAGCGGGAGGGCCCAGCGTTACAATGAGCAGTTCTTC. Its translation: CASLTSGRAQRYNEQFF. Using reference TRBV28 and TRBJ2-1 for the parts outside the CDR3, the full variable domain is DVKVTQSSRYLVKRTGEKVFLECVQDMDHENMFWYRQDPGLGLRLIYFSYDVKMKEKGDIPEGYSVSREKKERFSLILESASTNQTSMYLCASLTSGRAQRYNEQFFGPGTRLTVL.